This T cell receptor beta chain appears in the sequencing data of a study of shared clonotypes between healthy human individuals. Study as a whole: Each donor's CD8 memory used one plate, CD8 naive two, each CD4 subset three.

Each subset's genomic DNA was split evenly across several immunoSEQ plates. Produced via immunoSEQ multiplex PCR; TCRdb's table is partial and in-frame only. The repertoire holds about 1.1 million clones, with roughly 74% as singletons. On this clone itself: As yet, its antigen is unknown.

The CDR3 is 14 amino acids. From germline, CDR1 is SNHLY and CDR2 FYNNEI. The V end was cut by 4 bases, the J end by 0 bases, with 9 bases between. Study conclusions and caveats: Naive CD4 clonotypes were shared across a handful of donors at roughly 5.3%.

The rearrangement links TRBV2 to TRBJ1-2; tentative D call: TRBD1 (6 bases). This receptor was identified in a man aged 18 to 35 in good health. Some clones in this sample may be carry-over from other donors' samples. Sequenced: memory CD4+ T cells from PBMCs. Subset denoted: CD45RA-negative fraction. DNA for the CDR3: TGTGCCAGCAGTGGGTACAGGGCTAACTATGGCTACACCTTC. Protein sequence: CASSGYRANYGYTF. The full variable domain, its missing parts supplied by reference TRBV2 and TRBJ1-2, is EPEVTQTPSHQVTQMGQEVILRCVPISNHLYFYWYRQILGQKVEFLVSFYNNEISEKSEIFDDQFSVERPDGSNFTLKIRSTKLEDSAMYFCASSGYRANYGYTFGSGTRLTVV.